This TCR beta chain stems from a study of tumour-infiltrating T cells in Burkitt lymphoma. Overall study: All epidemiological Burkitt lymphoma subtypes were represented in the cohort.

This clone came up a few times. The identical CDR3 is also encoded by other nucleotide sequences in the sample. Sequenced by immunoSEQ multiplex PCR; TCRdb stores in-frame clones only, minus some. The table shows tens of thousands of clones, with 30% to 40% occurring only once. This CDR3 region has 13 residues. V was cut by 2 bases and J by 2 bases, with 7 bases left in between. The germline V gene encodes CDR1 MNHEY and CDR2 SVGAGI. The TCR comes from a human donor with Burkitt lymphoma. The chain has TRBV6-5 and TRBJ2-7; possible D gene TRBD2, 5 bases. The sequenced sample was tumor tissue. This CDR3 is CASSYDGAYEQYF. The CDR3 region has the DNA TGTGCCAGCAGTTACGACGGGGCCTACGAGCAGTACTTC.